This T cell receptor (beta chain) was sequenced for a study of control samples from healthy donors and cancer patients. Sequencing was performed with immunoSEQ multiplex PCR; in TCRdb, only in-frame clones are kept and a portion is missing. The table has 100,000 or so clones, about nine tenths seen once. CDR1 and CDR2 (germline): GTSNPN, SVGIG (reference sequence). This CDR3 has 15 residues. J gave up 4 bases and V 3 bases, and 8 bases lay outside the gene matches. The chain carries TRBV30 and TRBJ2-7, with TRBD1 matching over 11 bases. This clonotype originated in a woman aged 25-40 years in good health. Sequenced material: blood. Here the CDR3 DNA reads TGTGCCTGGAGGGGGACAGGGGGGGGTGTTTACGAGCAGTACTTC. Protein: CAWRGTGGGVYEQYF. The whole variable domain, remainder taken from reference TRBV30 and TRBJ2-7, is SQTIHQWPATLVQPVGSPLSLECTVEGTSNPNLYWYRQAAGRGLQLLFYSVGIGQISSEVPQNLSASRPQDRQFILSSKKLLLSDSGFYLCAWRGTGGGVYEQYFGPGTRLTVT.